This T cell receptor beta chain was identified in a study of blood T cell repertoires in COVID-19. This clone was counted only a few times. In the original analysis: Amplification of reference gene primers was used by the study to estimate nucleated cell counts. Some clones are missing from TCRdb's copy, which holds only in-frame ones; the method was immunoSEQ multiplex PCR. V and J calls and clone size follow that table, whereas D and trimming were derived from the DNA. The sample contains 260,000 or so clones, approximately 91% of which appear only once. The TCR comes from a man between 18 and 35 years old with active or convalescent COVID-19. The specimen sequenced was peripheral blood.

The chain's CDR3 is CASSSLQGLDYGYTF. Written as DNA, the CDR3 is TGCGCCAGCAGCTCCCTACAGGGCTTAGACTATGGCTACACCTTC. The chain uses TRBV5-1 and TRBJ1-2; TRBD1 might be the D (6 bases). CDR1 and CDR2 (germline): SGHRS, YFSETQ. This CDR3 region has 15 residues. The ends were cut back, 3 bases at V and 3 bases at J, with 15 bases in the middle.